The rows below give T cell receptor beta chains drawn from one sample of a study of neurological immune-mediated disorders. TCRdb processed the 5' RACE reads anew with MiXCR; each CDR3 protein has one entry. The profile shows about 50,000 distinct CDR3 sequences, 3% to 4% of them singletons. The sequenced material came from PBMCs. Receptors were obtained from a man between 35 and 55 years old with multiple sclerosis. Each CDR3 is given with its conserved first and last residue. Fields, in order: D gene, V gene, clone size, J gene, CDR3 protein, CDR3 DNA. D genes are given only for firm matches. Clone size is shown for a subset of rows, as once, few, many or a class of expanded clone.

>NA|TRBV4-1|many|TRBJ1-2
CASSLTQGGAYGYTF
TGCGCCAGCAGTCTTACTCAGGGAGGTGCCTATGGCTACACCTTC
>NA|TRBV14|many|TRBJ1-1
CASSQTANTEAFF
TGTGCCAGCAGCCAAACGGCGAACACTGAAGCTTTCTTT
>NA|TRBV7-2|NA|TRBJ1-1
CASSPQQGFAISGTEAFF
TGTGCCAGCAGCCCCCAACAGGGTTTCGCTATTTCCGGCACTGAAGCTTTCTTT
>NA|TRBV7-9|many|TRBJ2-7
CASSPSPVGVEQYF
TGTGCCAGCAGCCCATCCCCGGTGGGCGTCGAGCAGTACTTC
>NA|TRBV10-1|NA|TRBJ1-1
CASSEVLGPNTEAFF
TGCGCCAGCAGTGAAGTTCTAGGGCCGAACACTGAAGCTTTCTTT
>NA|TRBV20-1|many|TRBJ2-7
CSAGAGTLSYEQYF
TGCAGTGCTGGGGCCGGGACCCTCTCCTACGAGCAGTACTTC
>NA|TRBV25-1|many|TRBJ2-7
CASSEIGYEQYF
TGTGCCAGCAGTGAAATTGGCTACGAGCAGTACTTC
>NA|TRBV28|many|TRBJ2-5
CASSLGEAETQYF
TGTGCCAGCAGTTTAGGGGAGGCGGAGACCCAGTACTTC
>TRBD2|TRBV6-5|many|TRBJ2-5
CASSYSSGGRETQYF
TGTGCCAGCAGTTACTCTAGCGGGGGGCGTGAGACCCAGTACTTC
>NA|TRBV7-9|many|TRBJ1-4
CASSLVSSLNEKLFF
TGTGCCAGCAGCTTAGTGTCCAGCCTGAATGAAAAACTGTTTTTT
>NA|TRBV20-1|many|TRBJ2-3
CSAQGRGDTQYF
TGCAGTGCTCAGGGGAGAGGAGATACGCAGTATTTT
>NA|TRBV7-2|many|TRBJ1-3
CASSLETGTGNTIYF
TGTGCCAGCAGCTTAGAGACAGGAACTGGAAACACCATATATTTT
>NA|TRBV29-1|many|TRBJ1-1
CSVGVVAEAFF
TGCAGCGTGGGTGTGGTGGCTGAAGCTTTCTTT
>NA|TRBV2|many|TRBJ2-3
CASSVAGLGDTQYF
TGTGCCAGCAGTGTTGCGGGGCTCGGCGATACGCAGTATTTT
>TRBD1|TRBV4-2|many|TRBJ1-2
CASSPGQGATDYGYTF
TGTGCCAGCAGCCCAGGACAGGGGGCCACGGACTATGGCTACACCTTC
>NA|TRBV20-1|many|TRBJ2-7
CSARDRVGGYEQYF
TGCAGTGCTAGAGATCGAGTAGGGGGCTACGAGCAGTACTTC
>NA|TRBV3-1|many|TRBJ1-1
CASSQGGRNTEAFF
TGTGCCAGCAGCCAAGGGGGCAGGAACACTGAAGCTTTCTTT